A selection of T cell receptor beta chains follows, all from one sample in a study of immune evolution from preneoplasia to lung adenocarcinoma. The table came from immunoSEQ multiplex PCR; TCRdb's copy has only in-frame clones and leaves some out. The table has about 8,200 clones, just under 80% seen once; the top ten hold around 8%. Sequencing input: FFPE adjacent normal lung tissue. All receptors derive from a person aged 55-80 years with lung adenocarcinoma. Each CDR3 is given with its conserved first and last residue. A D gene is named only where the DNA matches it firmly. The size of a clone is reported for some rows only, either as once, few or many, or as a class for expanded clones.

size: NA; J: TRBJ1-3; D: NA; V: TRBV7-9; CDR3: CASSSTVLGGNTIYF; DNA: TGTGCCAGCAGCTCCACCGTCCTAGGTGGAAACACCATATATTTT
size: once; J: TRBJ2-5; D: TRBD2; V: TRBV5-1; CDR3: CASSLNGGGYQETQYF; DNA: TGCGCCAGCAGCTTGAATGGCGGGGGGTACCAAGAGACCCAGTACTTC
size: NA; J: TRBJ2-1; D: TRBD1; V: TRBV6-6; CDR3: CASSKGALNEQFF; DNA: TGTGCCAGCAGCAAGGGGGCCCTGAATGAGCAGTTCTTC
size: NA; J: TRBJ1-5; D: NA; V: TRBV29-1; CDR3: CSLKGALQPQHF; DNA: TGCAGCCTCAAGGGAGCTCTACAGCCCCAGCATTTT
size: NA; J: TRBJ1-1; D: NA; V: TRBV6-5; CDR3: CASSRDINTEAFF; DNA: TGTGCCAGCAGCCGCGACATAAACACTGAAGCTTTCTTT
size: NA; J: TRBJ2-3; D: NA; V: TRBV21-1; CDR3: CASSKRADRPRDPCRYF; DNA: TGTGCCAGCAGCAAAAGGGCGGATAGACCCCGGGACCCATGTAGGTATTTT
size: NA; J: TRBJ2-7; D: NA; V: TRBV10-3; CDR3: CAISWGSYEQYF; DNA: TGTGCCATCAGCTGGGGGTCCTACGAGCAGTACTTC
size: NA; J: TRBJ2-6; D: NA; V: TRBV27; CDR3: CASSIDSSGANVLTF; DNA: TGTGCCAGCAGTATAGACAGCTCTGGGGCCAACGTCCTGACTTTC
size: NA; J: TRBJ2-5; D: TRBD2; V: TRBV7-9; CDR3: CAGSLSGEETQYF; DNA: TGTGCCGGCAGCTTAAGCGGGGAAGAGACCCAGTACTTC
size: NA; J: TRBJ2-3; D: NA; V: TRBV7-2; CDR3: CASSPYTDTQYF; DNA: TGTGCCAGCAGCCCATACACAGATACGCAGTATTTT
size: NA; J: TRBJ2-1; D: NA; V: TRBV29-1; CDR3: CSDQDRAGDEQFF; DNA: TGCAGCGACCAGGACCGTGCCGGGGATGAGCAGTTCTTC
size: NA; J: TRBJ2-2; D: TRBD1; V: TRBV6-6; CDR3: CASSYPTGGTGELFF; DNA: TGTGCCAGCAGTTACCCGACAGGGGGCACCGGGGAGCTGTTTTTT
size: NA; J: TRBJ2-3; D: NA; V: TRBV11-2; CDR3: CASSFSRRYMTDTQYF; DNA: TGTGCCAGCAGCTTCTCCCGGAGATATATGACAGATACGCAGTATTTT
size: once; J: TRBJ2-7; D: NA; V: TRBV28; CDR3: CASSLSEEVSYEQYF; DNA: TGTGCCAGCAGTTTATCCGAGGAGGTCTCCTACGAGCAGTACTTC
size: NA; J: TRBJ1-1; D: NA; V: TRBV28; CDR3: CASSFSQGRNTEAFF; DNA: TGTGCCAGCAGTTTTAGTCAGGGGCGAAACACTGAAGCTTTCTTT
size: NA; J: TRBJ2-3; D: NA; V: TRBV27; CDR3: CASSSDWGVTDTQYF; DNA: TGTGCCAGCAGTTCGGATTGGGGGGTCACAGATACGCAGTATTTT
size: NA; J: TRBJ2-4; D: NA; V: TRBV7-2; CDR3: CASSLDLEAKNIQYF; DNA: TGTGCCAGCAGCTTAGATTTGGAAGCCAAAAACATTCAGTACTTC
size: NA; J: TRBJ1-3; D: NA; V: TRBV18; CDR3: CASHSLDGYSGNTIYF; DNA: TGTGCCAGCCACTCACTTGACGGGTACTCTGGAAACACCATATATTTT
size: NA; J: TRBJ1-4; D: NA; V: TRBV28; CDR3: CASSPLTIINEKLFF; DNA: TGTGCCAGCAGTCCCCTGACAATCATTAATGAAAAACTGTTTTTT
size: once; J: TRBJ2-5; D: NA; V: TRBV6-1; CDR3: CASSRTGETQYF; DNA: TGTGCCAGCAGTAGAACCGGGGAGACCCAGTACTTC
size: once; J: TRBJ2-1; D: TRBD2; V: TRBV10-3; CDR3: CAINPGLHPNNEQFF; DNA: TGTGCCATCAACCCGGGACTACATCCCAACAATGAGCAGTTCTTC
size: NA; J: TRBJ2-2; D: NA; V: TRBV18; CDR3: CASSPLTGELFF; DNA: TGTGCCAGCTCACCCCTCACCGGGGAGCTGTTTTTT
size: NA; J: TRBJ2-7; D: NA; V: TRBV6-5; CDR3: CASSLTARSSYEQYF; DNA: TGTGCCAGCAGCCTGACAGCCCGAAGCTCCTACGAGCAGTACTTC
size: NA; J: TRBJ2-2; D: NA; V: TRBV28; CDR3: CASIRGNTGELFF; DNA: TGTGCCAGCATCCGGGGAAACACCGGGGAGCTGTTTTTT
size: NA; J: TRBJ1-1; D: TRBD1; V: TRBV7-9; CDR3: CASSFLDRGITEAFF; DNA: TGTGCCAGCAGCTTTTTGGACAGGGGGATCACTGAAGCTTTCTTT
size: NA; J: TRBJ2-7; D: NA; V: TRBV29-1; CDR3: CSVLEGITYEQYF; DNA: TGCAGCGTTCTTGAGGGAATCACCTACGAGCAGTACTTC
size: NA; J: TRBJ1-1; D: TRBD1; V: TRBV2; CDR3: CASRGQGRLNTEAFF; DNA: TGTGCCAGCAGGGGACAGGGGCGGTTGAACACTGAAGCTTTCTTT
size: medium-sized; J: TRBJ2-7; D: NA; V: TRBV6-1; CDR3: CASSEVFRGTEQYF; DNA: TGTGCCAGCAGTGAAGTTTTCCGAGGGACCGAGCAGTACTTC
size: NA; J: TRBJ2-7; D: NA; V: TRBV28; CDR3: CASSRGAVTPYEQYF; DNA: TGTGCCAGCAGCCGGGGGGCGGTTACTCCCTACGAGCAGTACTTC
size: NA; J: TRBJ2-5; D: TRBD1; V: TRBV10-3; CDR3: CAISEPQGASETQYF; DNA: TGTGCCATCAGTGAGCCCCAGGGGGCGAGCGAGACCCAGTACTTC
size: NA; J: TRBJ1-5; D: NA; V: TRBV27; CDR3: CASSLRGEEQPQHF; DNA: TGTGCCAGCAGTTTAAGAGGGGAGGAGCAGCCCCAGCATTTT
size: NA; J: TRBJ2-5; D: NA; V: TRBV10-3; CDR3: CAIREPGRQTQYF; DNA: TGTGCCATCAGAGAACCGGGACGACAGACCCAGTACTTC